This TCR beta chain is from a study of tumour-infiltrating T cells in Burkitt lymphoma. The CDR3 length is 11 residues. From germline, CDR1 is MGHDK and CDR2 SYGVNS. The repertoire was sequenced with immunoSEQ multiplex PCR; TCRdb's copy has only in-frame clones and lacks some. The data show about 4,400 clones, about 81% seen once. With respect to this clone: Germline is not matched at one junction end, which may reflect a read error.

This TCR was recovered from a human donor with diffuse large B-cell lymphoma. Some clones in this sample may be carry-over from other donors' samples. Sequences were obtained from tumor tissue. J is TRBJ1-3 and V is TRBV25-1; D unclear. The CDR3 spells CASSESYTIYF. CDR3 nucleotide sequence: TGTGCCAGCAGTGAATCCTACACTATATATTTT.